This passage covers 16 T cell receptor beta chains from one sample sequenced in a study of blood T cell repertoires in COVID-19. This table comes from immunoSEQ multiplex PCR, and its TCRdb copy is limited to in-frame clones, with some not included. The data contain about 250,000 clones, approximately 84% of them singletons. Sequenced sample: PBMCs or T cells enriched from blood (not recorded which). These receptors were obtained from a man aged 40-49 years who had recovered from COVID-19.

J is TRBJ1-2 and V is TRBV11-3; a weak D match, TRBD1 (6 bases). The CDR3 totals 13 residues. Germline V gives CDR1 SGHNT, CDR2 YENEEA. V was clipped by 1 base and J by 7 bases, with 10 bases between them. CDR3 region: CASSLAQGIGYTF. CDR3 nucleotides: TGTGCCAGCAGCTTAGCACAGGGAATTGGCTACACCTTC.

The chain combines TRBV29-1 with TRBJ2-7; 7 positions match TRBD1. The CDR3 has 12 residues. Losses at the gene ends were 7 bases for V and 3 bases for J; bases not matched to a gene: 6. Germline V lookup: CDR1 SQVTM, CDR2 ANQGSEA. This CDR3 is CSGGQELYEQYF. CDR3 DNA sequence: TGCAGCGGAGGACAGGAGCTCTACGAGCAGTACTTC.

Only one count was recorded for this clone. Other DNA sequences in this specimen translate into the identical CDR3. The CDR3 sequence: CASSLAVNTEAFF. The DNA for the CDR3 is TGCGCCAGCAGCTTGGCGGTGAACACTGAAGCTTTCTTT. This sequence joins TRBV5-1 and TRBJ1-1, with D unresolved. Germline CDR1 SGHRS, CDR2 YFSETQ. The CDR3 spans 13 residues. V was shortened by 0 bases and J by 0 bases, with 3 bases between the two germline ends.

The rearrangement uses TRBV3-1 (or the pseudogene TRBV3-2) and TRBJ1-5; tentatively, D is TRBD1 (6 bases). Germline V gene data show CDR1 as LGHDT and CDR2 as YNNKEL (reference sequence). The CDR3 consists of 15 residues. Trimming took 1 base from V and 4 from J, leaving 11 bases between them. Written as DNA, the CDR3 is TGTGCCAGCAGCCAAGGTAAAGGGGGAAATCAGCCCCAGCATTTT. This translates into CASSQGKGGNQPQHF.

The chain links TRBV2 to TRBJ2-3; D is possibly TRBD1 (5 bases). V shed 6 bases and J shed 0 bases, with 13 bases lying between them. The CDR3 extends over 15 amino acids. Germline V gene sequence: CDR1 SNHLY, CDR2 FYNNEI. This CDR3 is CASSKWGESTDTQYF. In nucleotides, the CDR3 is TGTGCCAGCAGCAAGTGGGGCGAAAGCACAGATACGCAGTATTTT.

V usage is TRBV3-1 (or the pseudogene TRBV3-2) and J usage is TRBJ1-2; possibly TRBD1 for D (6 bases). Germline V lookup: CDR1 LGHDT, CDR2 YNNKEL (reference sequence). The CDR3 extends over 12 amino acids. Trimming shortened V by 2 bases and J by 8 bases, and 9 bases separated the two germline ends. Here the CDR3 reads CASSQIDRGYTF. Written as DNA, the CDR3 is TGTGCCAGCAGCCAAATAGACAGGGGCTACACCTTC.

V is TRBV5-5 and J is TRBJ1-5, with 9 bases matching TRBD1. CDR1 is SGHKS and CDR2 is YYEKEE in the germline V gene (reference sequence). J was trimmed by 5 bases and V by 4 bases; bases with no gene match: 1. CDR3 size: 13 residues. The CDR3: CASSRTGDQPQHF. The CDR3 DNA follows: TGTGCCAGCAGCAGGACAGGGGATCAGCCCCAGCATTTT.

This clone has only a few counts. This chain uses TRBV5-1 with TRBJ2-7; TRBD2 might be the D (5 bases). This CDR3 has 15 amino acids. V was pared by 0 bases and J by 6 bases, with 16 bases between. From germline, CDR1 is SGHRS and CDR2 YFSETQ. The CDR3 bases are TGCGCCAGCAGCTTGGTTGGATGGGATGAGGGCGAGCAGTACTTC. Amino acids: CASSLVGWDEGEQYF.

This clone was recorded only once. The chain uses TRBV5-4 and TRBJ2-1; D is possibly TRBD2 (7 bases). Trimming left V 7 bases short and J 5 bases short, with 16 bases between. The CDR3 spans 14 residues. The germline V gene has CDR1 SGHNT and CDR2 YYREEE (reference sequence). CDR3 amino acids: CASGDGGLDNEQFF. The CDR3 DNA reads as TGTGCCAGCGGGGACGGGGGGCTAGACAATGAGCAGTTCTTC.

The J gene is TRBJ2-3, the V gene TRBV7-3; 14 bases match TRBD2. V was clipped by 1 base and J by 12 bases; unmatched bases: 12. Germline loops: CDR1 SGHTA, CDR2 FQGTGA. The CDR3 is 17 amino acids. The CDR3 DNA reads TGTGCCAGCAGCTTAAGTAGGGGGACTAGCGGGGGCCCGACACAGTATTTT. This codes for CASSLSRGTSGGPTQYF.

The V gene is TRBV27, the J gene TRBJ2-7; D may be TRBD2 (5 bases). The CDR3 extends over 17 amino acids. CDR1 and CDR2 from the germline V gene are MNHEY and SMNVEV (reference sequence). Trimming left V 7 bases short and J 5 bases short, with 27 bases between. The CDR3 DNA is TGTGCCAGCACTTCCATCCCCGCGGGTGAACTCCTCCACGAGCAGTACTTC. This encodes CASTSIPAGELLHEQYF.

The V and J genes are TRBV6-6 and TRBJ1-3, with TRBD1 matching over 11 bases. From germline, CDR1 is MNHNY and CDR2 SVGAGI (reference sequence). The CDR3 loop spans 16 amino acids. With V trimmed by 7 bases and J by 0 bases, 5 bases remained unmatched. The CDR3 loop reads CASKDRGQPSGNTIYF. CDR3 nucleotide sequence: TGTGCCAGCAAGGACAGGGGGCAACCCTCTGGAAACACCATATATTTT.

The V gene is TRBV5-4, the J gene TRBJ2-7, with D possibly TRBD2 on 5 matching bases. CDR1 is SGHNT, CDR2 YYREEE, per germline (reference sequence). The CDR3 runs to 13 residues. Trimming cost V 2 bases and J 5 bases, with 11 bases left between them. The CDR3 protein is CASSLDGGNEQYF. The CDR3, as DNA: TGTGCCAGCAGCTTAGATGGAGGTAACGAGCAGTACTTC.

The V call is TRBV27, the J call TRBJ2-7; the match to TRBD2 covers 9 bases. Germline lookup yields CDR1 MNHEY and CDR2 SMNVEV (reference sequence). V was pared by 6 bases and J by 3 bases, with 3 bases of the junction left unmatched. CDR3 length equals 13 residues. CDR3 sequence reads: CASSRTSVYEQYF. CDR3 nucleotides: TGTGCCAGCAGCCGGACTAGCGTCTACGAGCAGTACTTC.

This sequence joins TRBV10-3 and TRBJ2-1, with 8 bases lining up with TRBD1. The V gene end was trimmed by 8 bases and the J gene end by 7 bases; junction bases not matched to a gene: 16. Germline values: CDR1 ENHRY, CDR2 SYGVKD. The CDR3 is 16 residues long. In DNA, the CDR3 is TGTGCCATCGGAACCCAGGGGGCAGGGGCGGGTAATGAGCAGTTCTTC. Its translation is CAIGTQGAGAGNEQFF.

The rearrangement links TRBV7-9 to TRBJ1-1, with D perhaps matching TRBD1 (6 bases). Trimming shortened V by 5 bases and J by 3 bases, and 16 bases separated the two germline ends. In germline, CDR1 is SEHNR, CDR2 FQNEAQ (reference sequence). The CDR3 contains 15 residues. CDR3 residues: CASSRIQGQDTEAFF. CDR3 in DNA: TGTGCCAGCAGCCGAATACAGGGCCAGGACACTGAAGCTTTCTTT. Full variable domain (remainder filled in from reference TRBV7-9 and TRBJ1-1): DTGVSQNPRHKITKRGQNVTFRCDPISEHNRLYWYRQTLGQGPEFLTYFQNEAQLEKSRLLSDRFSAERPKGSFSTLEIQRTEQGDSAMYLCASSRIQGQDTEAFFGQGTRLTVV.